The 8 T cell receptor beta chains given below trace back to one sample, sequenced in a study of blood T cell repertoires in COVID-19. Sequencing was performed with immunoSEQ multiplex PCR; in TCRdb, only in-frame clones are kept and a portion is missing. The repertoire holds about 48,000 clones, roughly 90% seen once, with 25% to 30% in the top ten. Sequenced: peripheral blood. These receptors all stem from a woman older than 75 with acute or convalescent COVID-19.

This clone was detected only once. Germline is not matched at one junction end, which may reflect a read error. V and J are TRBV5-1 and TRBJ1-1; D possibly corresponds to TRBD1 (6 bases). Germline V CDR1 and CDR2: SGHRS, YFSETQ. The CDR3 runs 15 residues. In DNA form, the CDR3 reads TGCGCCAGCAGCTCCGCCGGGACACTGAACACGGAAGCTTTCTTT. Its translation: CASSSAGTLNTEAFF.

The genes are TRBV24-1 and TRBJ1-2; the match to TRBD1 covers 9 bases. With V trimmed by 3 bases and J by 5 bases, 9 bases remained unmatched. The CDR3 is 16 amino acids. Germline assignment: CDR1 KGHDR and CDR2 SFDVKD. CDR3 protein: CATSDRRDRETYGYTF. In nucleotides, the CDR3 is TGTGCCACCAGTGATCGTCGGGACAGGGAAACTTATGGCTACACCTTC.

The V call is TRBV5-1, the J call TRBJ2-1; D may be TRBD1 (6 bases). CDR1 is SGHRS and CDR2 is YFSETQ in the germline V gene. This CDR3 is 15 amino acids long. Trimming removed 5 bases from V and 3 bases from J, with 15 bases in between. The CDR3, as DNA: TGCGCCAGCAGTCCCGACAGGCCGATCTACAATGAGCAGTTCTTC. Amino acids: CASSPDRPIYNEQFF.

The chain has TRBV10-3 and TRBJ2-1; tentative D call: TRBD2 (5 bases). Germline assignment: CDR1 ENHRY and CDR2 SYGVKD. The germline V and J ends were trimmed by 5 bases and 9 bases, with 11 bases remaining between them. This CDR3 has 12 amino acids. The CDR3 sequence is CAISSEGREQFF. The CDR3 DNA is TGTGCCATCAGTTCCGAGGGCCGTGAGCAGTTCTTC.

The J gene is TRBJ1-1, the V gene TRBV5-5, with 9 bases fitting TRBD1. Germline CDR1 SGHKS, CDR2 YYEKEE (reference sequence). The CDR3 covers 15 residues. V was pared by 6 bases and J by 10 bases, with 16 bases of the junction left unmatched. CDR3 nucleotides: TGTGCCAGCATCCTCCATCCGGGACAGGGCGGAGCAGCTTTCTTT. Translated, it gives CASILHPGQGGAAFF. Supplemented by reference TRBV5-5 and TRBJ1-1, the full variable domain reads DAGVTQSPTHLIKTRGQQVTLRCSPISGHKSVSWYQQVLGQGPQFIFQYYEKEERGRGNFPDRFSARQFPNYSSELNVNALLLGDSALYLCASILHPGQGGAAFFGQGTRLTVV.

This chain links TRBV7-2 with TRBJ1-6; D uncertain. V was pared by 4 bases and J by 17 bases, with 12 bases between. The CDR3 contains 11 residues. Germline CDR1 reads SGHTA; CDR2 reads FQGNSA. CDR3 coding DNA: TGTGCCAGCAGCTCGGGATCTTTTGTCCACTTT. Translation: CASSSGSFVHF.

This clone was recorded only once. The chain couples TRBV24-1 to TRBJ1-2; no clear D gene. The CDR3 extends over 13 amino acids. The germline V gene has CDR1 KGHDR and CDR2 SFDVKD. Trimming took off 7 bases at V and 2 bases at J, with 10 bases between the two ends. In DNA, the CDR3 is TGTGCCACCAGGGATCCCGAGAACTATGGCTACACCTTC. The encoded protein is CATRDPENYGYTF.

The DNA of the CDR3 is TGTGCCAGCAGCTTGCTGGGGGGGCCCCACACCGGGGAGCTGTTTTTT. Its protein is CASSLLGGPHTGELFF. The V and J genes are TRBV11-3 and TRBJ2-2; TRBD2 might be the D (7 bases). The CDR3 is 16 residues long. V lost 3 bases and J lost 3, with 14 bases in between. Germline CDR1 SGHNT, CDR2 YENEEA.